The T cell receptor beta chain under discussion was sequenced for a study of T cells in Graves' hyperthyroidism and ophthalmopathy. What was amplified from RNA transcripts were TCR beta CDR3 regions. With the HTBI primer set, the TCR CDR3 went through a first round of RT-PCR. TCRdb ran MiXCR on the multiplex PCR reads and lists one entry per CDR3 protein. The sample records hundreds of thousands of distinct CDR3 sequences, 14% being singletons. This clonotype was observed a few times. Each diagnosis drew on symptoms, thyroxine, TRAb, thyroid ultrasound and orbital computed tomography findings. The CDR3 sequence is 16 residues long. Germline V lookup: CDR1 SEHNR, CDR2 FQNEAQ (reference sequence). The V and J ends lost 4 bases and 12 bases, in that order; junction bases with no gene match: 19.

The chain uses TRBV7-9 and TRBJ2-5, with 8 bases lining up with TRBD2. The origin of this receptor is a woman in her twenties or thirties with Graves' hyperthyroidism. Sequencing input: blood. The CDR3 region is CASSSLPPGLGRLEYF. CDR3 sequence (DNA): TGTGCCAGCAGCTCGCTCCCTCCGGGACTAGGTCGGTTGGAGTACTTC.